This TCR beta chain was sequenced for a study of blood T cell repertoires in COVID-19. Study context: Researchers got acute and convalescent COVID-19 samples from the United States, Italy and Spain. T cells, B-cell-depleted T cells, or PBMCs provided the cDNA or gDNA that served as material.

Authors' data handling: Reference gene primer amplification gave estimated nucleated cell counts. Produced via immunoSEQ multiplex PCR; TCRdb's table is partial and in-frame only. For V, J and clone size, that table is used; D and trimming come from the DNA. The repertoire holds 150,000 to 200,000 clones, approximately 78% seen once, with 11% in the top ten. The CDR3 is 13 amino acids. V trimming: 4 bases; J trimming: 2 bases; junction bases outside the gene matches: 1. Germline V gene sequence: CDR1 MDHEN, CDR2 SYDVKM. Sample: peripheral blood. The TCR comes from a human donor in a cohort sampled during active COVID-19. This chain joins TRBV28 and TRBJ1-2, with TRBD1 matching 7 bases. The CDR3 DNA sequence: TGTGCCAGCAGTTCAGGGGGGAACTATGGCTACACCTTC. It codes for CASSSGGNYGYTF.